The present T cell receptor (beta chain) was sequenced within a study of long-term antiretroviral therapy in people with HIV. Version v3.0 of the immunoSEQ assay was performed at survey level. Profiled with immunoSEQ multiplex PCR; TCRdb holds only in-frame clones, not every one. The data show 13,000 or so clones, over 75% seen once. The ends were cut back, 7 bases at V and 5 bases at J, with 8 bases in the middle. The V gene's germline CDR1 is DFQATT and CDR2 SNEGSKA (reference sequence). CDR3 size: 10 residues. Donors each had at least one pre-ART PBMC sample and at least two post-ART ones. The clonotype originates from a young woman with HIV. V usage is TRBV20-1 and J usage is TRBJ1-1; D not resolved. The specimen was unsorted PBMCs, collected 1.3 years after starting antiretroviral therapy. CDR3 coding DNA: TGCAGTGTGACCGAGACTGAAGCTTTCTTT. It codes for CSVTETEAFF.